This TCR beta chain was obtained from a study of blood T cell repertoires in COVID-19. Study information: PBMCs, B-cell-depleted T cells, or T cells provided the cDNA or gDNA that made up the material.

In the authors' methods: Amplification of reference gene primers was used by the study to estimate nucleated cell counts. Profiled with immunoSEQ multiplex PCR; TCRdb holds only in-frame clones, not every one. V, J and clone size are those of that table, while D and trimming were read from the DNA. The repertoire holds fewer than 250,000 clones, 83% seen once, with about 2.5% in the top ten. This clone was counted once. V lost 2 bases, J lost 1 base, and 12 bases lay in between. The CDR3 is 16 amino acids. CDR1 MNHNY and CDR2 SVGAGI come from the germline V gene (reference sequence). The TCR comes from a middle-aged woman with active or convalescent COVID-19. The specimen sequenced was peripheral blood. The gene calls are TRBV6-6 and TRBJ1-5; D is unclear. CDR3 sequence (DNA): TGTGCCAGCAGTTACCGTCAGGTAAAAAGCAATCAGCCCCAGCATTTT. This sequence encodes CASSYRQVKSNQPQHF.